This T cell receptor (beta chain) was sequenced during a study of T cell changes during pregnancy in multiple sclerosis. This CDR3 region has 17 residues. The germline V gene has CDR1 LNHDA and CDR2 SQIVND (reference sequence). V lost 1 base, J lost 1 base, and 17 bases lay in between. The data were produced by immunoSEQ multiplex PCR, yet TCRdb's version contains in-frame clones alone and is incomplete. The table has some 55,000 clones, around 87% seen once; the top ten hold less than 6%. The source is a human donor whose cells served as feeder cells for cultures in a pregnancy study. Source material: peripheral blood from another person, used as feeder cells. This chain uses TRBV19 with TRBJ2-7, with D maybe TRBD1 (6 bases). The DNA of the CDR3 is TGTGCCAGTAGTATAGGCCTGGGACACGACATATCCTACGAGCAGTACTTC. Translation gives CASSIGLGHDISYEQYF.